The 19 T cell receptor beta chains given below trace back to one sample, sequenced in a study of cytomegalovirus exposure and HLA in healthy donors. 13 Jbeta primers and 60 Vbeta primers were used for the PCR. The data were produced by immunoSEQ multiplex PCR, yet TCRdb's version contains in-frame clones alone and is incomplete. The sample lists about 110,000 clones; about 60% were seen once. The sample was PBMCs. The receptors derive from a woman between 25 and 40 years old in good health and CMV-seronegative.

This chain joins TRBV21-1 and TRBJ1-2; the D segment call TRBD1 is taken from the table without a DNA check. TRBV21-1 is noted as a pseudogene. The CDR3 totals 14 residues. The CDR3 is CASSSTRGWVGYTF. The CDR3 DNA reads TGTGCCAGCAGTAGTACCAGGGGATGGGTCGGCTACACCTTC.

The gene calls are TRBV28 and TRBJ2-1, with 11 bases lining up with TRBD2. The junction had 7 bases not matched to a gene; V was cut back by 6 bases and J by 6 bases. CDR1 is MDHEN, CDR2 SYDVKM, per germline. CDR3 length: 15 amino acids. CDR3 protein: CASRPTSGETNEQFF. In nucleotides, the CDR3 is TGTGCCAGCAGGCCGACTAGCGGGGAGACCAATGAGCAGTTCTTC.

This clone was found a few times. This sequence joins TRBV28 and TRBJ1-4; D remains ambiguous. Germline values: CDR1 MDHEN, CDR2 SYDVKM. V lost 6 bases to trimming and J lost 0 bases, with 11 bases between them. This CDR3 has 15 amino acids. This CDR3 is CASSPPRTTNEKLFF. CDR3 DNA: TGTGCCAGCAGCCCCCCCAGGACAACTAATGAAAAACTGTTTTTT.

The genes are TRBV6-1 and TRBJ2-1; TRBD2 matches 7 bases. V dropped 2 bases and J dropped 3; count of bases not matched to a gene: 7. In germline, CDR1 is MNHNS, CDR2 SASEGT. The length of the CDR3 is 16 residues. CDR3 in DNA: TGTGCCAGCAGTGAACGAGGGGACTATGGCTACAATGAGCAGTTCTTC. It codes for CASSERGDYGYNEQFF.

J is TRBJ2-5 and V is TRBV7-8, with a possible D match to TRBD2 (5 bases). Germline lookup yields CDR1 SGHVS and CDR2 FQNEAQ. Between the trimmed V and J ends, which lost 5 bases and 4 bases, there was a span of 23 bases. The CDR3 is 17 amino acids. DNA for the CDR3: TGTGCCAGCAGCCCGATGACGGGGAGTTCGATGGTAGAGACCCAGTACTTC. Its protein product is CASSPMTGSSMVETQYF.

The J gene is TRBJ1-1, the V gene TRBV7-3; D ambiguous. CDR1 SGHTA and CDR2 FQGTGA come from the germline V gene. Trimming removed 4 bases at V and 2 bases at J, with 11 bases between. CDR3 length: 14 amino acids. For the CDR3, the DNA is TGTGCCAGCAGCTCCGGGAATCCAAACACTGAAGCTTTCTTT. Translating gives CASSSGNPNTEAFF.

In the case of this clone: In the same sample, other DNA sequences code for this CDR3. The J gene is TRBJ1-3, the V gene TRBV5-1; 9 bases are a match to TRBD1. This CDR3 has 17 residues. V shed 4 bases and J 0 bases; nucleotides not matched to a gene: 8. Germline loops: CDR1 SGHRS, CDR2 YFSETQ. CDR3 sequence reads: CASSLDRGEASGNTIYF. The CDR3 nucleotides are TGCGCCAGCAGCCTGGACAGGGGAGAAGCCTCTGGAAACACCATATATTTT.

This clone turned up a few times. The chain joins TRBV6-5 to TRBJ2-1; maybe TRBD2 (5 bases). Trimming took 0 bases from V and 10 from J, leaving 13 bases between them. The CDR3 loop spans 14 amino acids. The germline CDR1 and CDR2 sequences are MNHEY and SVGAGI. The CDR3 DNA follows: TGTGCCAGCAGTTACTCGGCGCTAGCATACGAGCAGTTCTTC. This sequence encodes CASSYSALAYEQFF.

The chain couples TRBV28 to TRBJ1-5; D call uncertain. Looked up from germline, CDR1 is MDHEN and CDR2 is SYDVKM. The germline V and J ends were trimmed by 7 bases and 3 bases, with 7 bases remaining between them. CDR3 size: 12 residues. CDR3 DNA sequence: TGTGCCAGCAAAATATCCAATCAGCCCCAGCATTTT. It translates to CASKISNQPQHF.

The chain is built from TRBV7-3 and TRBJ2-2; the D is unclear. This CDR3 region has 12 residues. Trimming shortened V by 5 bases and J by 8 bases, and 9 bases separated the two germline ends. CDR1 is SGHTA and CDR2 is FQGTGA in the germline V gene. The chain's CDR3 is CASSQSAGELFF. CDR3 nucleotide sequence: TGTGCCAGCAGCCAATCTGCGGGGGAGCTGTTTTTT.

Only one count was recorded for this clone. The chain recombines TRBV7-6 with TRBJ2-7; 11 bases agree with TRBD2. The CDR3 has 15 amino acids. J gave up 3 bases and V 5 bases, and 6 bases lay outside the gene matches. Germline-derived CDR1 and CDR2 are SGHVS and FNYEAQ. CDR3: CASSLTSGSNYEQYF. The CDR3 coding sequence is TGTGCCAGCAGCCTAACTAGCGGGAGTAACTACGAGCAGTACTTC.

This sequence joins TRBV20-1 and TRBJ2-2; D gene uncertain. Germline assignment: CDR1 DFQATT and CDR2 SNEGSKA (reference sequence). The CDR3 runs to 11 residues. V lost 6 bases and J lost 2, with 4 bases in between. DNA of the CDR3: TGCAGTGCAGCTAACACCGGGGAGCTGTTTTTT. Translating it yields CSAANTGELFF.

This chain connects TRBV9 to TRBJ2-1; no clear D. Per the germline V gene, CDR1 is SGDLS and CDR2 is YYNGEE. The CDR3 runs to 15 residues. Trimming pared 0 bases from V and 0 bases from J, leaving 7 bases between. CDR3: CASSVAFSSYNEQFF. In DNA form, the CDR3 reads TGTGCCAGCAGCGTAGCTTTTAGCTCCTACAATGAGCAGTTCTTC.

The rearrangement joins TRBV28 to TRBJ1-6; maybe TRBD1 (6 bases). V dropped 3 bases and J dropped 13 bases, with 16 bases sitting between them. The CDR3 totals 14 residues. CDR1 and CDR2 from the germline V gene are MDHEN and SYDVKM. CDR3 bases: TGTGCCAGCAGTTTTTCAAGGGGGGGGCCTCCCCTCCACTTT. This translates into CASSFSRGGPPLHF.

The rearrangement links TRBV15 to TRBJ2-1, with a possible D match to TRBD1 (5 bases). Germline-derived CDR1 and CDR2 are LNHNV and YYDKDF (reference sequence). This CDR3 contains 16 residues. V lost 3 bases to trimming and J lost 7 bases, with 19 bases between them. This chain's CDR3 is CATSRSSGPPHNEQFF. The CDR3 nucleotides read TGTGCCACCAGCAGGTCCTCAGGGCCACCCCATAATGAGCAGTTCTTC. Full variable domain (rest looked up from reference TRBV15 and TRBJ2-1): DAMVIQNPRYQVTQFGKPVTLSCSQTLNHNVMYWYQQKSSQAPKLLFHYYDKDFNNEADTPDNFQSRRPNTSFCFLDIRSPGLGDTAMYLCATSRSSGPPHNEQFFGPGTRLTVL.

The chain is built from TRBV6-1 and TRBJ1-6, with 11 bases that match TRBD1. CDR3 size: 15 residues. The germline V gene encodes CDR1 MNHNS and CDR2 SASEGT. Trimming cost V 6 bases and J 10 bases; bases outside gene matches: 8. CDR3 in amino acids: CASRPGQGGSSPLHF. The CDR3 region has the DNA TGTGCCAGCAGGCCGGGACAGGGGGGCTCCTCACCCCTCCACTTT.

The chain carries TRBV5-4 and TRBJ2-1; the match to TRBD2 covers 7 bases. V lost 2 bases and J lost 7; bases outside the gene matches: 6. Germline CDR1 SGHNT, CDR2 YYREEE (reference sequence). This CDR3 region has 14 residues. CDR3 bases: TGTGCCAGCAGCTTAACCCGGGGAGGGAATGAGCAGTTCTTC. Translation gives CASSLTRGGNEQFF.

This clone was counted once. CDR3 residues: CASSFILNTEAFF. CDR3 bases: TGTGCCAGCAGTTTTATACTTAACACTGAAGCTTTCTTT. V usage is TRBV27 and J usage is TRBJ1-1; D call uncertain. The CDR3 is made up of 13 amino acids. The germline V and J ends were trimmed by 3 bases and 2 bases, with 7 bases remaining between them. The V gene's germline CDR1 is MNHEY and CDR2 SMNVEV (reference sequence).

CDR3 protein: CASSRMTGLYEQYF. DNA for the CDR3: TGTGCCAGCAGCCGGATGACAGGGCTCTACGAGCAGTACTTC. This chain uses TRBV14 with TRBJ2-7, with 7 bases that match TRBD1. The CDR3 has 14 residues. From germline, CDR1 is SGHDN and CDR2 FVKESK. The junction had 6 bases not matched to a gene; V was cut back by 4 bases and J by 3 bases.